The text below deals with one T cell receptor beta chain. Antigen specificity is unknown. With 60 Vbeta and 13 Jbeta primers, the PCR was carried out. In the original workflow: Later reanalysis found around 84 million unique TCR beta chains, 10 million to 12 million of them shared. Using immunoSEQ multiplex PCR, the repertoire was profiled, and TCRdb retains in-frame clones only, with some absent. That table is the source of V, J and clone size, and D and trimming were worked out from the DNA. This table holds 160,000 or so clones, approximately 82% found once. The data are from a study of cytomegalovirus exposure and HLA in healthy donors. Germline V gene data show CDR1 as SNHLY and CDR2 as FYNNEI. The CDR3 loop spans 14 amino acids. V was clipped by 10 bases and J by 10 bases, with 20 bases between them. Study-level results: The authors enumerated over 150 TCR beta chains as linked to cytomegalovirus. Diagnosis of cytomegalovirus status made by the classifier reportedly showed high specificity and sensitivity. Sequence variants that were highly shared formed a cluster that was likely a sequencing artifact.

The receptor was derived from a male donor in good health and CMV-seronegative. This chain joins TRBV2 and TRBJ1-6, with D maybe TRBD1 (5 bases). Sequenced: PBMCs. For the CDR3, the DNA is TGTGCCATCCTATCAACCTACGGGGGATCACCCCTCCACTTT. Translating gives CAILSTYGGSPLHF.